These T cell receptor beta chains were read from a single sample in a study of cytomegalovirus exposure and HLA in healthy donors. The assay was immunoSEQ multiplex PCR, and TCRdb's table has in-frame clones only and misses some. This sample carries roughly 100,000 clones, approximately 80% of them seen once, and the ten largest clones take about 1.7%. The sequencing sample was made of PBMCs. Source of these receptors: a woman between 35 and 50 years old in good health and CMV-seronegative. Both conserved end residues are part of each CDR3. The order of the fields is clone size, V gene, J gene, D gene, CDR3 protein, CDR3 DNA. The D gene is left open where the match is weak. Not every row has a clone size; where given, it reads once, few, many or a size class.

size: -; V: TRBV5-8; J: TRBJ1-5; D: -; CDR3: CASSAGNQPQHF; DNA: TGTGCCAGCAGTGCGGGGAATCAGCCCCAGCATTTT
size: -; V: TRBV4-1; J: TRBJ1-6; D: -; CDR3: CASSQETGSSYNSPLHF; DNA: TGCGCCAGCAGCCAAGAGACCGGGAGCTCCTATAATTCACCCCTCCACTTT
size: -; V: TRBV28; J: TRBJ2-7; D: -; CDR3: CASSLILFSREQYF; DNA: TGTGCCAGCAGTTTAATTCTCTTCTCGAGGGAGCAGTACTTC
size: -; V: TRBV19; J: TRBJ2-7; D: -; CDR3: CASSSGQGYSYEQYF; DNA: TGTGCCAGTAGTAGTGGGCAGGGTTACTCCTACGAGCAGTACTTC
size: -; V: TRBV7-9; J: TRBJ1-2; D: TRBD1; CDR3: CASSFGTGALYYGYTF; DNA: TGTGCCAGCAGCTTTGGGACAGGGGCCCTATACTATGGCTACACCTTC
size: -; V: TRBV7-2; J: TRBJ1-2; D: -; CDR3: CASSLELAGGYGYTF; DNA: TGTGCCAGCAGCTTAGAGTTGGCGGGGGGCTATGGCTACACCTTC
size: -; V: TRBV28; J: TRBJ2-7; D: TRBD2; CDR3: CASSLSSLVQRETYEQYF; DNA: TGTGCCAGCAGTTTATCGTCTCTGGTCCAGCGGGAGACCTACGAGCAGTACTTC
size: -; V: TRBV19; J: TRBJ2-1; D: TRBD2; CDR3: CATSGTSVDNEQFF; DNA: TGTGCCACTTCCGGGACTAGCGTAGACAATGAGCAGTTCTTC
size: -; V: TRBV9; J: TRBJ2-1; D: TRBD1; CDR3: CASSRAGTGYNEQFF; DNA: TGTGCCAGCAGCCGGGCAGGGACAGGGTACAATGAGCAGTTCTTC
size: -; V: TRBV7-3; J: TRBJ1-1; D: -; CDR3: CASSPNTGQNTEAFF; DNA: TGTGCCAGCAGCCCTAATACAGGGCAGAACACTGAAGCTTTCTTT
size: -; V: TRBV9; J: TRBJ2-3; D: -; CDR3: CASSAGVSGDTQYF; DNA: TGTGCCAGCAGCGCGGGAGTAAGTGGAGATACGCAGTATTTT
size: -; V: TRBV27; J: TRBJ2-7; D: TRBD2; CDR3: CASSELAGWNEQYF; DNA: TGTGCCAGCAGTGAGTTAGCGGGTTGGAACGAGCAGTACTTC
size: -; V: TRBV5-4; J: TRBJ2-2; D: -; CDR3: CASSLAGDRTRTGELFF; DNA: TGTGCCAGCAGCTTGGCAGGGGACCGAACCCGGACCGGGGAGCTGTTTTTT
size: -; V: TRBV29-1; J: TRBJ2-1; D: -; CDR3: CSVQGEQFF; DNA: TGCAGCGTTCAGGGAGAGCAGTTCTTC
size: -; V: TRBV15; J: TRBJ2-7; D: -; CDR3: CATSRFSGSSYEQYF; DNA: TGTGCCACCAGCAGGTTTAGCGGTAGCTCCTACGAGCAGTACTTC
size: -; V: TRBV7-9; J: TRBJ2-7; D: -; CDR3: CASSLVQGSEQYF; DNA: TGTGCCAGCAGCTTAGTTCAGGGATCCGAGCAGTACTTC
size: few; V: TRBV11-2; J: TRBJ2-1; D: TRBD2; CDR3: CASSLAASGASYNEQFF; DNA: TGTGCCAGCAGCTTAGCGGCTAGCGGGGCTTCCTACAATGAGCAGTTCTTC
size: -; V: TRBV5-1; J: TRBJ1-3; D: -; CDR3: CASSPTGNGNTIYF; DNA: TGCGCCAGCAGCCCCACAGGGAACGGAAACACCATATATTTT
size: -; V: TRBV18; J: TRBJ1-1; D: -; CDR3: CASSSGNTEAFF; DNA: TGTGCCAGCTCCTCGGGGAACACTGAAGCTTTCTTT
size: -; V: TRBV7-2; J: TRBJ1-2; D: -; CDR3: CASSLYWGYTF; DNA: TGTGCCAGCAGCTTATACTGGGGCTACACCTTC
size: once; V: TRBV5-1; J: TRBJ1-3; D: -; CDR3: CASSLGVFWGNTIYF; DNA: TGCGCCAGCAGCTTAGGAGTTTTTTGGGGAAACACCATATATTTT
size: -; V: TRBV4-3; J: TRBJ1-2; D: TRBD1; CDR3: CASSQDGQGDMGYTF; DNA: TGCGCCAGCAGCCAGGACGGACAGGGCGATATGGGCTACACCTTC
size: -; V: TRBV19; J: TRBJ2-3; D: TRBD1; CDR3: CASSGGQGKGTDTQYF; DNA: TGTGCCAGTAGCGGGGGACAGGGGAAAGGGACAGATACGCAGTATTTT
size: few; V: TRBV6-5; J: TRBJ2-7; D: TRBD2; CDR3: CASSYSSGSSEQYF; DNA: TGTGCCAGCAGTTACTCCAGCGGGAGTAGTGAGCAGTACTTC
size: few; V: TRBV15; J: TRBJ1-3; D: -; CDR3: CATSTSAHSFGNTIYF; DNA: TGTGCCACCAGCACCTCAGCTCACAGTTTTGGAAACACCATATATTTT
size: -; V: TRBV10-3; J: TRBJ1-5; D: TRBD1; CDR3: CAISESPQGTGASTGSNQPQHF; DNA: TGTGCCATCAGTGAGTCCCCCCAGGGGACAGGGGCTTCAACGGGTAGCAATCAGCCCCAGCATTTT
size: -; V: TRBV7-6; J: TRBJ1-1; D: TRBD1; CDR3: CASTMGTGYTEAFF; DNA: TGTGCCAGCACCATGGGGACAGGATACACTGAAGCTTTCTTT
size: -; V: TRBV2; J: TRBJ1-1; D: TRBD1; CDR3: CASKLQGHEAFF; DNA: TGTGCCAGCAAACTACAGGGGCATGAAGCTTTCTTT
size: once; V: TRBV2; J: TRBJ2-3; D: -; CDR3: CASSIRLARDTQYF; DNA: TGTGCCAGCAGTATAAGATTAGCAAGAGATACGCAGTATTTT
size: -; V: TRBV18; J: TRBJ1-2; D: TRBD1; CDR3: CASSPATGDLYGYTF; DNA: TGTGCCAGCTCACCAGCGACAGGGGACCTCTATGGCTACACCTTC
size: -; V: TRBV27; J: TRBJ1-1; D: TRBD1; CDR3: CASSRDRGSWEAFF; DNA: TGTGCCAGCAGCCGGGACAGGGGTTCTTGGGAAGCTTTCTTT
size: -; V: TRBV7-2; J: TRBJ2-2; D: TRBD2; CDR3: CASSLAAGGPGGELFF; DNA: TGTGCCAGCAGCTTAGCGGCGGGAGGGCCAGGCGGGGAGCTGTTTTTT
size: -; V: TRBV6-6; J: TRBJ1-2; D: -; CDR3: CASSPPGERYGYTF; DNA: TGTGCCAGCAGTCCACCAGGGGAACGCTATGGCTACACCTTC
size: few; V: TRBV27; J: TRBJ2-3; D: -; CDR3: CASSLVARTDTQYF; DNA: TGTGCCAGCAGTTTAGTAGCGCGCACAGATACGCAGTATTTT
size: -; V: TRBV19; J: TRBJ1-1; D: -; CDR3: CASSFRGEGTEAFF; DNA: TGTGCCAGTAGCTTCCGGGGGGAAGGCACTGAAGCTTTCTTT
size: -; V: TRBV5-6; J: TRBJ2-2; D: -; CDR3: CASSLTGGVRTGELFF; DNA: TGTGCCAGCAGCTTGACAGGGGGGGTGAGAACCGGGGAGCTGTTTTTT
size: -; V: TRBV10-3; J: TRBJ1-2; D: -; CDR3: CAISGQKGGYTF; DNA: TGTGCCATCAGCGGCCAGAAGGGGGGCTACACCTTC
size: -; V: TRBV6-1; J: TRBJ2-2; D: -; CDR3: CASKGTPNTGELFF; DNA: TGTGCCAGCAAAGGGACTCCGAACACCGGGGAGCTGTTTTTT
size: -; V: TRBV7-6; J: TRBJ2-1; D: TRBD2; CDR3: CASSSRFRGSSYNEQFF; DNA: TGTGCCAGCAGCTCAAGGTTTCGCGGGAGTTCCTACAATGAGCAGTTCTTC
size: -; V: TRBV11-3; J: TRBJ2-7; D: -; CDR3: CASSLFRGVGTYEQYF; DNA: TGTGCCAGCAGCTTATTCAGGGGGGTTGGAACCTACGAGCAGTACTTC
size: -; V: TRBV7-2; J: TRBJ1-1; D: -; CDR3: CASSFTETTNTEAFF; DNA: TGTGCCAGCAGCTTCACCGAGACAACCAACACTGAAGCTTTCTTT